This T cell receptor (beta chain) originates from a study of T cells in Graves' hyperthyroidism and ophthalmopathy. Study-level findings and limits: In simple terms, a model built on 13 V-J features told ophthalmopathy apart from stable hyperthyroidism. The model forecast ophthalmopathy, anticipating it by a median about 6.5 months before onset.

With regard to this clonotype: Antigen: not known. The conserved final phenylalanine or tryptophan is absent from the CDR3, which likely points to a read error.

Amplification targeted TCR beta CDR3 regions from RNA transcripts. TCR CDR3 underwent first-round RT-PCR with the HTBI primer set. In TCRdb, the multiplex PCR reads were re-called with MiXCR into one record per CDR3 protein. Among hundreds of thousands of distinct CDR3 sequences, nearly 20% were seen once, and the ten largest hold 47%. The receptor was isolated from a man in his forties with Graves' ophthalmopathy. Sequenced material: blood.

Here the CDR3 reads CASSPPQGSGNTIYL. CDR3 nucleotide sequence: TGTGCCAGCTCACCACCACAGGGCTCTGGAAACACCATATATCTT. This rearrangement joins TRBV18 to TRBJ1-3; D might be TRBD1 (6 bases). Trimming stripped 0 bases from V and 0 bases from J, with 6 bases between. The length of the CDR3 is 15 residues. Germline V gene data show CDR1 as KGHSH and CDR2 as LQKENI.